The 5 T cell receptor beta chains below come from one sample, sequenced in a study of post-analysis software for immune sequencing data. Study-level points and caveats: Patients showed TRBV5-6, TRBV5-1 and TRBV20-1 among five TRBV segments more frequent than in controls.

Unique molecular identifiers were carried by the TCR beta cDNA libraries. TCRdb independently ran MiXCR on the PCR reads; one entry per CDR3 protein. The sample has around 400,000 distinct CDR3 sequences, less than 40% seen once; the top ten hold about an eighth. Antigens of these TCRs are unknown. Sequenced input: blood. Receptors originate from a girl aged 10-17 years with multiple sclerosis.

This clonotype was recorded once. V usage is TRBV4-1 and J usage is TRBJ1-2, with 7 bases that match TRBD1. Germline V CDR1 and CDR2: MGHRA, YSYEKL. The CDR3 covers 16 residues. Trimming removed 0 bases from V and 7 bases from J; junction bases left unmatched: 11. Here the CDR3 DNA reads TGCGCCAGCAGCCAAGAGTTGGGACAGAGAGGGTTTGGCTACACCTTC. It encodes CASSQELGQRGFGYTF.

This clonotype was detected only a few times. Written as DNA, the CDR3 is TGTGCCAGCAGCCAAGACACCAACTCTGGGGCCAACGTCCTGACTTTC. Translating it yields CASSQDTNSGANVLTF. This rearrangement joins TRBV4-2 to TRBJ2-6; D uncertain. Germline V gives CDR1 LGHNA, CDR2 YNFKEQ. V gave up 0 bases and J gave up 0 bases, with 6 bases separating them. The CDR3 spans 16 residues.

The chain joins TRBV7-9 to TRBJ2-5; 16 positions agree with TRBD2. Looked up from germline, CDR1 is SEHNR and CDR2 is FQNEAQ (reference sequence). This CDR3 is 20 amino acids long. V was pared by 1 base and J by 3 bases, with 11 bases of the junction left unmatched. CDR3 amino acids: CASSLGTRGTSGGEKETQYF. As DNA, the CDR3 is TGTGCCAGCAGCTTAGGCACCCGCGGGACTAGCGGGGGGGAAAAAGAGACCCAGTACTTC. The full variable domain, with the rest looked up from reference TRBV7-9 and TRBJ2-5, is DTGVSQNPRHKITKRGQNVTFRCDPISEHNRLYWYRQTLGQGPEFLTYFQNEAQLEKSRLLSDRFSAERPKGSFSTLEIQRTEQGDSAMYLCASSLGTRGTSGGEKETQYFGPGTRLLVL.

The chain is built from TRBV28 and TRBJ2-7, with D possibly being TRBD2 (6 bases). Per the germline V gene, CDR1 is MDHEN and CDR2 is SYDVKM. This CDR3 has 16 residues. Trimming took 2 bases from V and 5 from J, leaving 19 bases between them. The CDR3 here is CASSLRKQAWGDEQYF. CDR3 DNA: TGTGCCAGCAGTTTAAGGAAGCAGGCCTGGGGGGACGAGCAGTACTTC.

The CDR3 protein is CASSLHNRGYEQYF. The CDR3, as DNA: TGTGCCAGCAGCTTACATAACCGGGGCTACGAGCAGTACTTC. This chain connects TRBV7-6 to TRBJ2-7; D perhaps matches TRBD2 (5 bases). Trimming pared 2 bases from V and 3 bases from J, leaving 11 bases between. The CDR3 extends over 14 amino acids. From germline, CDR1 is SGHVS and CDR2 FNYEAQ. The variable domain in full, with the rest retrieved from reference TRBV7-6 and TRBJ2-7, is GAGVSQSPRYKVTKRGQDVALRCDPISGHVSLYWYRQALGQGPEFLTYFNYEAQQDKSGLPNDRFSAERPEGSISTLTIQRTEQRDSAMYRCASSLHNRGYEQYFGPGTRLTVT.